This T cell receptor beta chain comes out of a study of T cell changes during pregnancy in multiple sclerosis. The germline V gene has CDR1 SGHDN and CDR2 FVKESK. The CDR3 has 16 amino acids. V lost 3 bases to trimming and J lost 4 bases, with 16 bases between them. Generated by immunoSEQ multiplex PCR, the TCRdb table keeps only in-frame clones and is missing some. The profile shows tens of thousands of clones, around 93% of them singletons. The chain couples TRBV14 to TRBJ2-1, with D perhaps matching TRBD2 (6 bases). The source material was CD4+ T cells from peripheral blood mononuclear cells, sampled in the third trimester of pregnancy. The sequence was obtained from a female donor with multiple sclerosis, enrolled in a pregnancy study. CDR3: CASSQAGLRIYNEQFF. The CDR3, as DNA: TGTGCCAGCAGCCAGGCGGGACTCCGGATTTACAATGAGCAGTTCTTC.